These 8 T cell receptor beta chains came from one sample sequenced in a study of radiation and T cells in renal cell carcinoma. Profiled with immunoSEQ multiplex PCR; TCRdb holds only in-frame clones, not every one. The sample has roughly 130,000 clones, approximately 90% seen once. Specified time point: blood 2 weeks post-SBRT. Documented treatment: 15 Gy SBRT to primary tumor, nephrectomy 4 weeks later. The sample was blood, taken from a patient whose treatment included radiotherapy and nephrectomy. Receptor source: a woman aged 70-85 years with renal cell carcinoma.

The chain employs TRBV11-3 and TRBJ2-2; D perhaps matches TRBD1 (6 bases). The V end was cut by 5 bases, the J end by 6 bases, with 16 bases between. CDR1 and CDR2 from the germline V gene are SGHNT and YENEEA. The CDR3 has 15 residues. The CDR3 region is CASSLQGQFSGELFF. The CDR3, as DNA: TGTGCCAGCAGCCTACAAGGACAGTTCTCCGGGGAGCTGTTTTTT. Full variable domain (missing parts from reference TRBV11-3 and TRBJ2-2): EAGVVQSPRYKIIEKKQPVAFWCNPISGHNTLYWYLQNLGQGPELLIRYENEEAVDDSQLPKDRFSAERLKGVDSTLKIQPAELGDSAVYLCASSLQGQFSGELFFGEGSRLTVL.

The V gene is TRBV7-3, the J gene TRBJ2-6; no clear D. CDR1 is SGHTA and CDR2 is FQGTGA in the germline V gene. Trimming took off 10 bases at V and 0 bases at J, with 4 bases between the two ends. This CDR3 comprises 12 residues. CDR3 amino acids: CANYSGANVLTF. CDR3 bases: TGTGCCAATTACTCTGGGGCCAACGTCCTGACTTTC.

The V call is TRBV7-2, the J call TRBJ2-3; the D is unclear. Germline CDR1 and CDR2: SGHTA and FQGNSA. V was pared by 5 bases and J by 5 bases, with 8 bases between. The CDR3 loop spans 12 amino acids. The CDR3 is CASSPIRDTQYF. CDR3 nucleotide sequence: TGTGCCAGCAGCCCCATTAGAGATACGCAGTATTTT.

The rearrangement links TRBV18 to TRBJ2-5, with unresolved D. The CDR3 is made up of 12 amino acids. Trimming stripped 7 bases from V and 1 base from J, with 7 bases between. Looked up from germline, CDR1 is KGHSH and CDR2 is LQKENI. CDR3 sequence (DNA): TGTGCCAGCTGGGAAACCCAAGAGACCCAGTACTTC. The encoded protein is CASWETQETQYF.

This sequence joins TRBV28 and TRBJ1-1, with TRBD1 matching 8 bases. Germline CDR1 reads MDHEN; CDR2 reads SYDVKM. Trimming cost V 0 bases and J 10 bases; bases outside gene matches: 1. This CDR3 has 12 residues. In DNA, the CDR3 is TGTGCCAGCAGTTTATGGGACAGGGCAGCTTTCTTT. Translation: CASSLWDRAAFF.

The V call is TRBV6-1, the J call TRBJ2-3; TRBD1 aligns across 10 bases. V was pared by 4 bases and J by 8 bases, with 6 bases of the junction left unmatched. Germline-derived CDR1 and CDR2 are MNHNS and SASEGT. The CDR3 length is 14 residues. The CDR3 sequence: CASSAGQGGVTQYF. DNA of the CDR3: TGTGCCAGCAGTGCCGGACAGGGGGGAGTTACGCAGTATTTT.

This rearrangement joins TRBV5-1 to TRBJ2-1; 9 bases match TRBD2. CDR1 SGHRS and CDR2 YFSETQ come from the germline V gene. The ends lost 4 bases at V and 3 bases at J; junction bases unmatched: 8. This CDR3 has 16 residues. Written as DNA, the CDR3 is TGCGCCAGCAGCCCTATTCTAGCGGGGCTCTACAATGAGCAGTTCTTC. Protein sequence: CASSPILAGLYNEQFF.

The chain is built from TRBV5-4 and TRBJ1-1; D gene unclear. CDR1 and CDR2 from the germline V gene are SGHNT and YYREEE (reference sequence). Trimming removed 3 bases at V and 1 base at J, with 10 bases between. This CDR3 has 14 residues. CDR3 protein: CASSSSIPNTEAFF. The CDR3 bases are TGTGCCAGCAGCTCTTCAATACCGAACACTGAAGCTTTCTTT.